The 26 T cell receptor delta chains below come from one sample, sequenced in a study of Vδ1+ human thymocytes. Their recognized antigens are unknown. Sequences come from RNA converted to cDNA by reverse transcription. Multiplex PCR used pooled V-gene forward primers and a constant-region reverse primer to amplify CDR3s. TCRdb made new clone calls on the multiplex PCR reads using CATT. The sample lists about 73,000 delta-chain clones, approximately 34% occurring once. General study findings and limits: In the thymus, TRG and TRD repertoires looked highly polyclonal with Gaussian CDR3 lengths.

The sequenced sample consisted of Vdelta1+ gamma-delta thymocytes from the thymus. As to subset: FACS-sorted CD3+ TCRalphabeta- TCRVdelta1+ TCRVdelta2- thymocytes. Receptor source: a boy under three years old who had congenital heart surgery.

This chain links TRDV1 with TRDJ1; 9 nucleotides agree with TRDD2. Per the germline V gene, CDR1 is TSWWSYY and CDR2 is QGS. Trimming cost V 4 bases and J 2 bases; bases outside gene matches: 23. The CDR3 spans 21 residues. The CDR3 reads CALGGCFLPTSKRFATDKLIF. The DNA for the CDR3 is TGTGCTCTTGGGGGTTGCTTCCTTCCTACGTCGAAGAGGTTCGCGACCGATAAACTCATCTTT.

This clone has a handful of counts. The chain recombines TRDV1 with TRDJ1, with D perhaps matching TRDD2 or TRDD3 (5 bases each). Trimming stripped 2 bases from V and 0 bases from J, with 31 bases between. CDR1 TSWWSYY and CDR2 QGS come from the germline V gene. This CDR3 comprises 22 residues. For the CDR3, the DNA is TGTGCTCTTGGGGAAGGGCCCTACTTCCCATGGGGTACCGTTTTGTACACCGATAAACTCATCTTT. Amino acid sequence: CALGEGPYFPWGTVLYTDKLIF.

The chain couples TRDV1 to TRDJ1, with TRDD3 matching over 12 bases. CDR3 size: 20 residues. Unmatched junction bases numbered 13, after V lost 0 bases and J lost 2 bases. CDR1 and CDR2 (germline): TSWWSYY, QGS. The CDR3 bases are TGTGCTCTTGGGGAACTAGCCGGGTCGCTGGGGGATACGCAGACCGATAAACTCATCTTT. Translation: CALGELAGSLGDTQTDKLIF.

In this sample, this clone turned up a few times. V usage is TRDV1 and J usage is TRDJ1; D uncertain. This CDR3 has 19 amino acids. V dropped 2 bases and J dropped 5 bases, with 27 bases sitting between them. The V gene's germline CDR1 is TSWWSYY and CDR2 QGS. The CDR3 is CALGEFPHGSGLIPDKLIF. In DNA, the CDR3 is TGTGCTCTTGGGGAATTCCCCCACGGCAGTGGGCTAATACCGGATAAACTCATCTTT.

This clone was counted a few times. The chain has TRDV1 and TRDJ1; 11 bases line up with TRDD3. Germline V lookup: CDR1 TSWWSYY, CDR2 QGS. V dropped 3 bases and J dropped 2; count of bases not matched to a gene: 17. The CDR3 covers 20 residues. DNA of the CDR3: TGTGCTCTTGGGGACCTACGTACTGGGGGATATTGGGGACTAACCGATAAACTCATCTTT. This codes for CALGDLRTGGYWGLTDKLIF.

V usage is TRDV1 and J usage is TRDJ1; TRDD3 matches at 9 bases. Germline assignment: CDR1 TSWWSYY and CDR2 QGS. The CDR3 consists of 16 residues. V lost 0 bases to trimming and J lost 0 bases; unmatched junction nucleotides: 2. The CDR3 protein is CALGELLGEYTDKLIF. As DNA, the CDR3 is TGTGCTCTTGGGGAACTACTGGGGGAGTACACCGATAAACTCATCTTT.

There are a few counts of this clone. The chain is built from TRDV1 and TRDJ1; D is possibly TRDD2 (9 bases). V was pared by 2 bases and J by 0 bases, with 31 bases between. The CDR3 sequence is 22 residues long. Looked up from germline, CDR1 is TSWWSYY and CDR2 is QGS. The CDR3 DNA sequence: TGTGCTCTTGGGGAAAGGAGCCTTCCTACGGTCTACTGGGGGCCTTACACCGATAAACTCATCTTT. Its translation: CALGERSLPTVYWGPYTDKLIF.

To note about this clone: Other DNA sequences within the sample encode an identical CDR3. The rearrangement uses TRDV1 and TRDJ1; 9 bases align to TRDD3. The CDR3 loop spans 19 amino acids. Unmatched junction bases numbered 18, after V lost 4 bases and J lost 3 bases. Germline CDR1 reads TSWWSYY; CDR2 reads QGS. CDR3 sequence: CALGGPCRGIPGIADKLIF. DNA of the CDR3: TGTGCTCTTGGGGGACCCTGTAGGGGGATACCGGGGATAGCCGATAAACTCATCTTT.

This clone was seen only a few times. The rearrangement links TRDV3 to TRDJ1, with 12 bases lining up with TRDD3. Germline V lookup: CDR1 TVYSNPD, CDR2 GDNSRS (reference sequence). V lost 2 bases to trimming and J lost 0 bases; unmatched junction nucleotides: 22. The CDR3 length is 21 residues. CDR3 in amino acids: CAFEFLSKYWGIPRDTDKLIF. The CDR3 nucleotides read TGTGCCTTTGAATTCCTATCCAAATACTGGGGGATACCCCGAGACACCGATAAACTCATCTTT.

This clone turned up a few times. The V and J genes are TRDV1 and TRDJ1; 12 bases map to TRDD3. CDR3 size: 25 residues. The J segment lost 8 bases and the V segment lost 2 bases, leaving 36 bases of the junction unmatched. CDR1 and CDR2 (germline): TSWWSYY, QGS. CDR3: CALGEFRLPSLSTGGYPLLKVKLIF. CDR3 DNA sequence: TGTGCTCTTGGGGAATTCCGCCTTCCTAGCTTAAGTACTGGGGGATACCCCCTTTTGAAAGTAAAACTCATCTTT.

This clone was found a few times. The sample has other DNA sequences that encode this CDR3 too. The chain combines TRDV1 with TRDJ1, with 12 bases identical to TRDD3. V shed 1 base and J 8 bases; nucleotides not matched to a gene: 20. The CDR3 is made up of 20 amino acids. Germline V gene data show CDR1 as TSWWSYY and CDR2 as QGS. The CDR3 nucleotides read TGTGCTCTTGGGGAACAATCCCTACGTTCCCGTACTGGGGGATACTCCAAACTCATCTTT. Translating it yields CALGEQSLRSRTGGYSKLIF.

The chain links TRDV1 to TRDJ1, with TRDD3 matching over 11 bases. CDR1 TSWWSYY and CDR2 QGS come from the germline V gene. CDR3 length: 21 amino acids. V shed 0 bases, J shed 2 bases, and the junction held 17 bases outside the gene matches. CDR3: CALGELTYPESGGYQTDKLIF. DNA of the CDR3: TGTGCTCTTGGGGAACTCACCTACCCAGAATCTGGGGGATACCAGACCGATAAACTCATCTTT.

This chain links TRDV1 with TRDJ1; 9 bases fit TRDD3. The CDR3 totals 26 residues. Germline CDR1 TSWWSYY, CDR2 QGS. J was trimmed by 0 bases and V by 0 bases; bases with no gene match: 32. The CDR3 loop is CALGELPRWRFPTWGIRRVYTDKLIF. As DNA, the CDR3 is TGTGCTCTTGGGGAACTTCCACGATGGCGGTTTCCTACTTGGGGGATAAGGAGGGTCTACACCGATAAACTCATCTTT.

The chain is built from TRDV1 and TRDJ1; 9 nucleotides match TRDD2. Germline CDR1 and CDR2: TSWWSYY and QGS. The CDR3 covers 20 residues. V was pared by 3 bases and J by 4 bases, with 21 bases of the junction left unmatched. The CDR3 protein is CALGEPYSFLRWGSHDKLIF. CDR3 DNA sequence: TGTGCTCTTGGGGAGCCTTATTCCTTCCTACGGTGGGGGTCCCACGATAAACTCATCTTT.

This clone turned up a few times. This chain connects TRDV1 to TRDJ1; 8 bases align to TRDD3. This CDR3 spans 19 amino acids. Germline lookup yields CDR1 TSWWSYY and CDR2 QGS. V trimming: 4 bases; J trimming: 0 bases; junction bases outside the gene matches: 16. The CDR3 reads CALGAFTNWGPYYTDKLIF. CDR3 coding DNA: TGTGCTCTTGGGGCCTTCACGAACTGGGGGCCTTACTACACCGATAAACTCATCTTT.

This clone was seen a handful of times. This chain connects TRDV1 to TRDJ1; 7 bases fit TRDD3. V trimming: 6 bases; J trimming: 0 bases; junction bases outside the gene matches: 19. This CDR3 contains 19 residues. From germline, CDR1 is TSWWSYY and CDR2 QGS. CDR3 bases: TGTGCTCTTGGCTCCGTTCCGCCTAGAGGGCTGGGGGACACCGATAAACTCATCTTT. Its protein is CALGSVPPRGLGDTDKLIF.

The rearrangement uses TRDV1 and TRDJ1, with TRDD3 as a possible D gene (6 bases). The CDR3 has 15 amino acids. In germline, CDR1 is TSWWSYY, CDR2 QGS. V shed 8 bases and J shed 0 bases, with 16 bases lying between them. The CDR3 reads CALLLPGEYTDKLIF. In nucleotides, the CDR3 is TGTGCTCTTCTACTCCCTGGGGAGTACACCGATAAACTCATCTTT.

This clone was picked up a small number of times. This chain uses TRDV1 with TRDJ1; 13 bases are shared with TRDD3. J lost 0 bases, V lost 3 bases, and 19 bases had no gene match. The V gene's germline CDR1 is TSWWSYY and CDR2 QGS. CDR3 length equals 22 residues. The CDR3 loop is CALGDRASCTGGYARYTDKLIF. The CDR3 DNA is TGTGCTCTTGGGGACCGGGCGTCCTGTACTGGGGGATACGCGAGGTACACCGATAAACTCATCTTT.

The chain employs TRDV1 and TRDJ1, with 12 positions matching TRDD3. This CDR3 contains 21 residues. CDR1 and CDR2 (germline): TSWWSYY, QGS. After removal of 0 bases from V and 0 bases from J, the junction contained 14 bases not matched to a gene. The CDR3 loop is CALGELRSWGIRGAYTDKLIF. The CDR3, as DNA: TGTGCTCTTGGGGAACTTCGGTCCTGGGGGATACGCGGGGCGTACACCGATAAACTCATCTTT.

The chain combines TRDV1 with TRDJ1, with 11 bases identical to TRDD3. The CDR3 has 21 amino acids. The junction had 15 bases not matched to a gene; V was cut back by 0 bases and J by 0 bases. Per germline, CDR1 TSWWSYY and CDR2 QGS. The CDR3 sequence: CALGELGRTGGYFGYTDKLIF. CDR3 sequence (DNA): TGTGCTCTTGGGGAACTAGGACGTACTGGGGGATATTTCGGCTACACCGATAAACTCATCTTT.

V is TRDV1 and J is TRDJ1; D remains ambiguous. V shed 0 bases and J shed 8 bases, with 31 bases lying between them. CDR3 size: 20 residues. CDR1 and CDR2 (germline): TSWWSYY, QGS. This CDR3 is CALGELPPLIYLDSGPKLIF. In DNA form, the CDR3 reads TGTGCTCTTGGGGAACTCCCCCCCCTTATATACCTCGACTCCGGCCCCAAACTCATCTTT.

The chain has TRDV1 and TRDJ1; the match to TRDD3 covers 12 bases. The CDR3 is 21 residues long. CDR1 is TSWWSYY, CDR2 QGS, per germline. With V trimmed by 6 bases and J by 0 bases, 20 bases remained unmatched. The CDR3 loop reads CALGPGGTGGYRYVYTDKLIF. The CDR3, as DNA: TGTGCTCTTGGCCCTGGAGGTACTGGGGGATACCGCTATGTGTACACCGATAAACTCATCTTT.

This clone was found a few times. V is TRDV1 and J is TRDJ1; 8 nucleotides agree with TRDD3. V lost 1 base to trimming and J lost 0 bases; unmatched junction nucleotides: 16. The CDR3 has 20 amino acids. CDR1 is TSWWSYY, CDR2 QGS, per germline. The CDR3 DNA follows: TGTGCTCTTGGGGAACGAGTTACCCACTACTGGGGGGTGGACACCGATAAACTCATCTTT. It translates to CALGERVTHYWGVDTDKLIF.

This clone was observed a handful of times. The chain couples TRDV1 to TRDJ1; 9 bases line up with TRDD3. Germline CDR1 reads TSWWSYY; CDR2 reads QGS. The CDR3 runs 13 residues. The ends lost 7 bases at V and 2 bases at J; junction bases unmatched: 2. CDR3 amino acids: CALELGDTDKLIF. The CDR3, as DNA: TGTGCTCTTGAGCTGGGGGATACCGATAAACTCATCTTT.

The rearrangement joins TRDV1 to TRDJ1; 13 nucleotides align to TRDD3. Germline CDR1 TSWWSYY, CDR2 QGS. The J segment lost 2 bases and the V segment lost 2 bases, leaving 17 bases of the junction unmatched. The CDR3 consists of 21 residues. As DNA, the CDR3 is TGTGCTCTTGGGGAATTGTTGGTTCCCCTACTGGGGGATACGGGGACCGATAAACTCATCTTT. It translates to CALGELLVPLLGDTGTDKLIF.

This chain uses TRDV1 with TRDJ1, with 10 bases aligning to TRDD3. The CDR3 loop spans 29 amino acids. Unmatched junction bases numbered 40, after V lost 0 bases and J lost 0 bases. Per germline, CDR1 TSWWSYY and CDR2 QGS. For the CDR3, the DNA is TGTGCTCTTGGGGAACTGTCCTCCTACGAGGGGGATACGCGAGCGGTAAAGGTTTCAGCGAGGAAGTACACCGATAAACTCATCTTT. This encodes CALGELSSYEGDTRAVKVSARKYTDKLIF.